Listed below are T cell receptor beta chains from one sample, sequenced in a study of blood T cells in healthy people across ages. TCRdb re-analysed the 5' RACE reads in MiXCR, keeping a single row per CDR3 protein. The sample has about 640,000 distinct CDR3 sequences; 58% are singletons. Sequencing input: blood. These receptors all stem from a man aged 55 to 69 in good health. Each CDR3 is given with its conserved first and last residue. D genes are given only for firm matches. Size is omitted from some rows. Given values are once, few, many or a class for expanded clones.

d_call	v_call	j_call	clone_size	cdr3_aa	cdr3_nt
TRBD1	TRBV5-1	TRBJ2-1	NA	CASSLAVGQGTNEQFF	TGCGCCAGCAGCTTGGCCGTGGGACAGGGTACGAATGAGCAGTTCTTC
NA	TRBV18	TRBJ1-2	NA	CASSPPGPSYGYTF	TGTGCCAGCTCACCGCCGGGACCGAGCTATGGCTACACCTTC
TRBD2	TRBV5-1	TRBJ2-5	NA	CASSQRGGSQETQYF	TGCGCCAGCAGCCAGCGGGGGGGAAGCCAAGAGACCCAGTACTTC
NA	TRBV28	TRBJ1-5	many	CASSLSQNQPQHF	TGTGCCAGCAGTTTAAGTCAGAATCAGCCCCAGCATTTT
TRBD2	TRBV20-1	TRBJ2-5	few	CSAPGLAGEETQYF	TGCAGTGCACCGGGACTAGCGGGGGAAGAGACCCAGTACTTC
NA	TRBV18	TRBJ2-7	NA	CASSEGQNYEQYF	TGTGCCAGCTCAGAGGGACAAAACTACGAGCAGTACTTC
NA	TRBV7-9	TRBJ1-4	once	CASSLTGHGSEKLFF	TGTGCCAGCAGCTTAACGGGGCATGGGAGTGAAAAACTGTTTTTT
TRBD1	TRBV11-2	TRBJ1-3	many	CASSFRTGSAGNTIYF	TGTGCCAGCAGCTTCAGGACAGGTTCTGCGGGAAACACCATATATTTT
TRBD2	TRBV6-1	TRBJ2-7	NA	CASRGWASGGSQEIQYF	TGTGCCAGCAGGGGATGGGCTAGCGGGGGGAGCCAAGAGATCCAGTACTTC
NA	TRBV5-1	TRBJ2-3	NA	CASSSLTGSDTQYF	TGCGCCAGCAGCTCATTGACCGGGTCCGATACGCAGTATTTT
TRBD1	TRBV20-1	TRBJ2-7	NA	CSARRTGLIYEQYF	TGCAGTGCTAGAAGGACAGGGTTAATATACGAGCAGTACTTC
NA	TRBV11-2	TRBJ2-7	few	CASSLAGGVPYEQYF	TGTGCCAGCAGCTTAGCCGGGGGCGTCCCCTACGAGCAGTACTTC
NA	TRBV5-1	TRBJ1-4	NA	CARQSGFNEKLFF	TGCGCCAGGCAGAGCGGGTTTAATGAAAAACTGTTTTTT
NA	TRBV24-1	TRBJ1-2	NA	CATLSYGYTF	TGTGCCACTTTAAGCTATGGCTACACCTTC
NA	TRBV27	TRBJ2-7	few	CASSFSGPYEQYF	TGTGCCAGCAGTTTTAGCGGACCCTACGAGCAGTACTTC
TRBD2	TRBV5-1	TRBJ2-5	few	CASSLAGGALQETQYF	TGCGCCAGCAGCTTGGCGGGGGGGGCCTTACAGGAGACCCAGTACTTC
TRBD2	TRBV7-2	TRBJ2-4	few	CASSPGVQRGKNIQYF	TGTGCCAGCAGCCCGGGGGTACAGCGGGGCAAAAACATTCAGTACTTC
NA	TRBV5-1	TRBJ1-1	few	CASSLWGMAEAFF	TGCGCCAGCAGCTTGTGGGGGATGGCTGAAGCTTTCTTT
NA	TRBV7-2	TRBJ2-5	many	CASSSPVYLETQYF	TGTGCCAGCAGCTCCCCTGTGTATTTGGAGACCCAGTACTTC
NA	TRBV3-1	TRBJ2-4	NA	CASSQEVLAKNIQYF	TGTGCCAGCAGCCAAGAAGTACTAGCCAAAAACATTCAGTACTTC
NA	TRBV5-1	TRBJ2-1	once	CASSFWFPDEQFF	TGCGCCAGCAGCTTTTGGTTCCCCGATGAGCAGTTCTTC
NA	TRBV7-9	TRBJ2-6	NA	CASSPTGFRGPSGANVLTF	TGTGCCAGCAGCCCTACGGGCTTCCGGGGACCCTCTGGGGCCAACGTCCTGACTTTC
NA	TRBV20-1	TRBJ2-1	few	CSARGRGAGLNEQFF	TGCAGTGCTAGAGGTCGGGGGGCCGGCCTCAATGAGCAGTTCTTC
TRBD1	TRBV2	TRBJ1-6	NA	CASRGDSSNSPLHF	TGTGCCAGCAGGGGGGACAGCTCAAATTCACCCCTCCACTTT
TRBD2	TRBV4-2	TRBJ2-3	NA	CASSQDSQRGLNTDTQYF	TGTGCCAGCAGCCAAGATAGTCAGCGGGGGCTAAACACAGATACGCAGTATTTT
NA	TRBV3-1	TRBJ2-5	NA	CASSQDQAETQYF	TGTGCCAGCAGCCAAGATCAGGCGGAGACCCAGTACTTC
TRBD1	TRBV20-1	TRBJ1-2	NA	CSAATGTVGYGYTF	TGCAGTGCGGCCACCGGGACAGTTGGCTATGGCTACACCTTC